The entry below gives a single T cell receptor beta chain sequence along with its context. This entry belongs to a study of blood T cell repertoires in COVID-19. As for the study in general: Donors in the United States, Italy and Spain gave samples during acute or convalescent COVID-19. PBMCs, B-cell-depleted T cells, or T cells were the source of the cDNA or gDNA that made up the material.

The authors' processing: Estimated nucleated cell counts came from reference gene primer amplification. Profiled with immunoSEQ multiplex PCR; TCRdb holds only in-frame clones, not every one. That table supplies the V and J calls and clone size; D and trimming were determined from the DNA. The data show 150,000 to 200,000 clones, 90% seen once. This CDR3 has 15 amino acids. Germline values: CDR1 MNHEY, CDR2 SVGAGI. The V end was cut by 0 bases, the J end by 6 bases, with 12 bases between. The chain uses TRBV6-5 and TRBJ1-5; perhaps TRBD1 as D (6 bases). The clonotype originates from a man in his forties or fifties with acute or convalescent COVID-19. Sequencing was carried out using peripheral blood. CDR3 amino acids: CASSYSGALGQPQHF. The CDR3 nucleotides are TGTGCCAGCAGTTACTCGGGGGCGCTTGGTCAGCCCCAGCATTTT.